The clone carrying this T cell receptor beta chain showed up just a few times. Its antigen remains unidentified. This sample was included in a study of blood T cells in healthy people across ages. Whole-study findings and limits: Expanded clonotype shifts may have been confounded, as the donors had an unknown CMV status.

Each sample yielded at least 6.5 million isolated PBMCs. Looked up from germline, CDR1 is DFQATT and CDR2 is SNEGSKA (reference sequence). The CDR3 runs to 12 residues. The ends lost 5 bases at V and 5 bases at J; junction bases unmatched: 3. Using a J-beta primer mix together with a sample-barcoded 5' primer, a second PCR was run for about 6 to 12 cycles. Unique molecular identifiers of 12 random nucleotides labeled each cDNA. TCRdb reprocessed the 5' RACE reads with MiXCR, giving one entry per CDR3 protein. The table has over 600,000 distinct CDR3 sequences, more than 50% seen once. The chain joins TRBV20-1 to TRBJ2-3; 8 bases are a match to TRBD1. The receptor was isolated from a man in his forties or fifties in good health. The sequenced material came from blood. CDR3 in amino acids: CSAGQGGDTQYF. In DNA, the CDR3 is TGCAGTGCTGGACAGGGTGGAGATACGCAGTATTTT.